The next 25 T cell receptor beta chains were all read from a single sample in a study of blood T cell repertoires in COVID-19. Sequencing was performed with immunoSEQ multiplex PCR; in TCRdb, only in-frame clones are kept and a portion is missing. The table includes about 140,000 clones, 75% to 80% detected once. The source material was PBMCs or T cells enriched from blood (not recorded which). Receptor source: a woman in her fifties or sixties who had recovered from COVID-19.

This clone was observed a handful of times. The V and J genes are TRBV6-1 and TRBJ1-6; D ambiguous. The CDR3 loop spans 14 amino acids. The germline V gene encodes CDR1 MNHNS and CDR2 SASEGT. Trimming shortened V by 0 bases and J by 7 bases, and 7 bases separated the two germline ends. The CDR3 coding sequence is TGTGCCAGCAGTGAAGCGCGAAGAAATTCACCCCTCCACTTT. This sequence encodes CASSEARRNSPLHF.

This rearrangement joins TRBV6-1 to TRBJ2-2; possibly TRBD2 for D (6 bases). V lost 4 bases to trimming and J lost 5 bases, with 17 bases between them. Germline-derived CDR1 and CDR2 are MNHNS and SASEGT. The CDR3 totals 16 residues. CDR3 in amino acids: CASSVARGGGTGELFF. The CDR3 bases are TGTGCCAGCAGTGTCGCCCGGGGAGGCGGGACCGGGGAGCTGTTTTTT.

This clone was seen ten or more times. The rearrangement joins TRBV19 to TRBJ2-1; 8 bases align to TRBD1. The V and J ends lost 6 bases and 7 bases, in that order; junction bases with no gene match: 8. The CDR3 totals 14 residues. Germline V gene data show CDR1 as LNHDA and CDR2 as SQIVND (reference sequence). The CDR3 here is CASSKDRGGNEQFF. CDR3 nucleotides: TGTGCCAGTAGCAAAGACAGGGGCGGGAATGAGCAGTTCTTC.

The gene calls are TRBV28 and TRBJ1-1, with a tentative D call TRBD1 (5 bases). The V and J ends lost 1 base and 0 bases respectively, with 9 bases between them. Germline-derived CDR1 and CDR2 are MDHEN and SYDVKM. The length of the CDR3 is 15 residues. The CDR3 loop reads CASSLFSGVNTEAFF. The DNA of the CDR3 is TGTGCCAGCAGTTTATTCTCGGGGGTGAACACTGAAGCTTTCTTT.

V usage is TRBV11-3 and J usage is TRBJ2-3; 10 bases match TRBD2. The J segment lost 5 bases and the V segment lost 1 base, leaving 3 bases of the junction unmatched. The CDR3 runs to 15 residues. Germline CDR1 SGHNT, CDR2 YENEEA. The CDR3 region is CASSLGPSGGDTQYF. The CDR3 bases are TGTGCCAGCAGCTTAGGCCCTAGCGGGGGAGATACGCAGTATTTT.

This clone was recorded once. The rearrangement links TRBV5-1 to TRBJ2-7; TRBD2 matches 10 bases. Germline CDR1 SGHRS, CDR2 YFSETQ. CDR3 size: 13 residues. The V segment lost 8 bases and the J segment 4 bases; nucleotides outside the gene matches: 6. CDR3 nucleotide sequence: TGCGCCAGTAGCGGGGGGACCTCATACGAGCAGTACTTC. Translation gives CASSGGTSYEQYF.

The J gene is TRBJ2-1, the V gene TRBV2; D not resolved. Germline V gene data show CDR1 as SNHLY and CDR2 as FYNNEI. The CDR3 has 11 amino acids. Trimming took off 5 bases at V and 10 bases at J, with 9 bases between the two ends. This CDR3 is CASSPVWEQFF. The CDR3 coding sequence is TGTGCCAGCAGTCCAGTGTGGGAGCAGTTCTTC.

This sequence joins TRBV9 and TRBJ2-3; a weak D match, TRBD2 (6 bases). Germline CDR1 reads SGDLS; CDR2 reads YYNGEE. This CDR3 is built from 13 residues. Trimming took 7 bases from V and 5 from J, leaving 14 bases between them. This CDR3 is CASGSGLRDTQYF. The CDR3 nucleotides are TGTGCCAGCGGCTCGGGACTGCGAGATACGCAGTATTTT. Together with reference TRBV9 and TRBJ2-3, the CDR3 gives the full variable domain: DSGVTQTPKHLITATGQRVTLRCSPRSGDLSVYWYQQSLDQGLQFLIQYYNGEERAKGNILERFSAQQFPDLHSELNLSSLELGDSALYFCASGSGLRDTQYFGPGTRLTVL.

This sequence joins TRBV30 and TRBJ2-3, with 8 nucleotides matching TRBD2. The CDR3 spans 16 residues. CDR1 GTSNPN and CDR2 SVGIG come from the germline V gene (reference sequence). Unmatched junction bases numbered 7, after V lost 2 bases and J lost 0 bases. CDR3 loop: CAWSRALAASTDTQYF. In nucleotides, the CDR3 is TGTGCCTGGAGTAGAGCACTAGCGGCTAGCACAGATACGCAGTATTTT.

This clone was detected only a few times. The chain couples TRBV4-1 to TRBJ1-2, with 12 bases matching TRBD1. The junction had 3 bases not matched to a gene; V was cut back by 2 bases and J by 5 bases. The CDR3 loop spans 15 amino acids. Germline CDR1 MGHRA, CDR2 YSYEKL. This CDR3 is CASSQPGQGAYGYTF. The CDR3 DNA is TGCGCCAGCAGCCAACCGGGACAGGGGGCTTATGGCTACACCTTC.

The rearrangement links TRBV27 to TRBJ1-4; 7 bases map to TRBD1. Losses at the gene ends were 5 bases for V and 7 bases for J; bases not matched to a gene: 4. The CDR3 spans 13 residues. Germline V gives CDR1 MNHEY, CDR2 SMNVEV (reference sequence). The CDR3 DNA is TGTGCCAGCAGTACAGGGGTTAGTGAAAAACTGTTTTTT. Amino acids: CASSTGVSEKLFF.

This chain uses TRBV11-3 with TRBJ1-6, with 9 positions matching TRBD1. Germline V lookup: CDR1 SGHNT, CDR2 YENEEA. The trim removed 6 bases at V and 10 bases at J, leaving 7 bases unmatched. The CDR3 totals 14 residues. CDR3 coding DNA: TGTGCCAGCAGACCGACGGGACAGGGATCACCCCTCCACTTT. Translated, it gives CASRPTGQGSPLHF. The full variable domain, with the rest looked up from reference TRBV11-3 and TRBJ1-6, is EAGVVQSPRYKIIEKKQPVAFWCNPISGHNTLYWYLQNLGQGPELLIRYENEEAVDDSQLPKDRFSAERLKGVDSTLKIQPAELGDSAVYLCASRPTGQGSPLHFGNGTRLTVT.

Only a few counts were recorded for this clone. V and J are TRBV7-2 and TRBJ1-3; TRBD1 is a possible D gene (6 bases). The CDR3 is made up of 17 amino acids. Trimming stripped 1 base from V and 0 bases from J, with 13 bases between. Germline CDR1 is SGHTA and CDR2 is FQGNSA. The CDR3 DNA follows: TGTGCCAGCAGCTTAGGTCCCGGGACATTCTCTGGAAACACCATATATTTT. Protein sequence: CASSLGPGTFSGNTIYF.

The chain combines TRBV2 with TRBJ1-1; 9 bases fit TRBD1. The V gene end was trimmed by 6 bases and the J gene end by 5 bases; junction bases not matched to a gene: 7. This CDR3 has 14 residues. In germline, CDR1 is SNHLY, CDR2 FYNNEI. The CDR3 is CASRGGTGSTEAFF. CDR3 sequence (DNA): TGTGCCAGCAGAGGGGGGACAGGGAGTACTGAAGCTTTCTTT.

The chain is built from TRBV12-3 or TRBV12-4 and TRBJ2-2, with D unclear. Deletions cut 6 bases from V and 8 bases from J, with 13 bases between. The CDR3 consists of 13 residues. As DNA, the CDR3 is TGTGCCAGCAGCCCCTTATACAATGGGGAGCTGTTTTTT. It specifies CASSPLYNGELFF.

CDR3 amino acids: CASSFDYRTDTQYF. CDR3 sequence (DNA): TGTGCCAGCAGTTTTGACTACCGCACAGATACGCAGTATTTT. The rearrangement joins TRBV11-3 to TRBJ2-3; tentative D call: TRBD2 (5 bases). The germline gives CDR1 SGHNT, CDR2 YENEEA. Trimming removed 6 bases from V and 1 base from J, with 11 bases in between. This CDR3 region has 14 residues.

The V gene is TRBV11-3, the J gene TRBJ1-4; D not resolved. The germline V gene encodes CDR1 SGHNT and CDR2 YENEEA. This CDR3 contains 12 residues. With 5 bases removed from V and 8 bases from J, the gap between germline ends came to 9 bases. In DNA, the CDR3 is TGTGCCAGCAGCCTACGCGGGGAAAAACTGTTTTTT. This translates into CASSLRGEKLFF.

The rearrangement links TRBV7-2 to TRBJ1-1; 10 bases match TRBD1. J gave up 6 bases and V 4 bases, and 8 bases lay outside the gene matches. Germline-derived CDR1 and CDR2 are SGHTA and FQGNSA. The CDR3 extends over 15 amino acids. The CDR3 loop reads CASSSWSGTGAEAFF. The CDR3 DNA reads as TGTGCCAGCAGCTCATGGTCGGGGACAGGGGCTGAAGCTTTCTTT.

V gene TRBV28 combines with J gene TRBJ2-2; D is ambiguous. The CDR3 is made up of 14 amino acids. Trimming removed 4 bases from V and 8 bases from J, with 14 bases in between. CDR1 is MDHEN, CDR2 SYDVKM, per germline. The CDR3 is CASSYRSTGGELFF. The DNA of the CDR3 is TGTGCCAGCAGTTATCGTTCCACCGGGGGGGAGCTGTTTTTT.

This chain links TRBV19 with TRBJ2-7; 11 nucleotides match TRBD2. The J segment lost 3 bases and the V segment lost 5 bases, leaving 9 bases of the junction unmatched. CDR3 length: 16 amino acids. Germline-derived CDR1 and CDR2 are LNHDA and SQIVND (reference sequence). The CDR3 is CASSLGTSGLSYEQYF. The CDR3 DNA sequence: TGTGCCAGTAGTTTGGGGACTAGCGGCCTTAGCTACGAGCAGTACTTC.

V usage is TRBV5-5 and J usage is TRBJ1-1, with TRBD1 identical over 7 bases. CDR3 length: 16 amino acids. From germline, CDR1 is SGHKS and CDR2 YYEKEE (reference sequence). J lost 5 bases, V lost 4 bases, and 14 bases had no gene match. The CDR3 is CASSPELGGSVTEAFF. In DNA, the CDR3 is TGTGCCAGCAGCCCGGAGCTAGGGGGCTCGGTTACTGAAGCTTTCTTT.

V and J are TRBV4-2 and TRBJ1-2; D is undetermined. The V and J ends lost 0 bases and 8 bases respectively, with 7 bases between them. From germline, CDR1 is LGHNA and CDR2 YNFKEQ. The CDR3 is 12 amino acids. The chain's CDR3 is CASSQERSGYTF. The CDR3 DNA follows: TGTGCCAGCAGCCAAGAACGAAGCGGCTACACCTTC.

V and J are TRBV12-3 or TRBV12-4 and TRBJ1-5; D remains ambiguous. This CDR3 is built from 13 residues. The V end lost 5 bases, the J end lost 1 base, and 6 bases lay between the germline ends. The CDR3 DNA reads TGTGCCAGCAGTGAACACAGCAATCAGCCCCAGCATTTT. Translated: CASSEHSNQPQHF.

The chain carries TRBV7-9 and TRBJ2-1; no reliable D call. V was shortened by 5 bases and J by 5 bases, with 16 bases between the two germline ends. The CDR3 runs 15 residues. Germline V gene data show CDR1 as SEHNR and CDR2 as FQNEAQ (reference sequence). CDR3 region: CASSPPLVSNNEQFF. The DNA for the CDR3 is TGTGCCAGCAGCCCCCCCTTAGTTTCGAACAATGAGCAGTTCTTC.

This chain connects TRBV5-6 to TRBJ1-6; tentatively, D is TRBD1 (6 bases). CDR3 length: 14 residues. Trimming removed 4 bases from V and 7 bases from J, with 12 bases in between. In germline, CDR1 is SGHDT, CDR2 YYEEEE. The DNA of the CDR3 is TGTGCCAGCAGCGGAAACAGGGTAAATTCACCCCTCCACTTT. As protein: CASSGNRVNSPLHF.